A selection of T cell receptor beta chains follows, all from one sample in a study of blood T cell repertoires in COVID-19. Using immunoSEQ multiplex PCR, the repertoire was profiled, and TCRdb retains in-frame clones only, with some absent. The sample holds fewer than 150,000 clones, around 91% seen once. Sequencing was carried out using peripheral blood. Receptor source: a woman aged 55 to 70 with COVID-19, enrolled during active disease. Each CDR3 is given without its conserved first and last residue.

j_gene	v_gene	CDR3aa
TRBJ1-2	TRBV6-5	ASRRTRLNYGYT
TRBJ1-5	TRBV9	ASSVAGASNQPQH
TRBJ2-2	TRBV6-5	ASSDRGLLLGELF
TRBJ1-2	TRBV5-4	ASSTEQGWGYT
TRBJ2-7	TRBV6-5	ASSYSGSNIYEQY
TRBJ2-5	TRBV11-2	ASSFLAGGIETQY
TRBJ1-2	TRBV29-1	SVDSAGGYGYT
TRBJ1-1	TRBV6-5	ASSRGRRAEAF
TRBJ1-5	TRBV3-1/TRBV3-2	ASSPQWVGDQPQH
TRBJ1-3	TRBV7-2	ASSFIGTGASGNTIY
TRBJ2-1	TRBV7-7	ASSPLQRTSGGANEQF
TRBJ1-2	TRBV4-1	ASSQDSGSYGYT
TRBJ2-5	TRBV18	ASSPIGQAPETQY
TRBJ1-5	TRBV24-1	ATSDLKGGTTQPQH
TRBJ1-5	TRBV6-5	ASSTGTAYQPQH
TRBJ2-1	TRBV18	ASSPSIGVYNEQF
TRBJ1-2	TRBV3-1/TRBV3-2	ASRLDRGGGYT
TRBJ1-1	TRBV19	ASTKTGMNTEAF
TRBJ1-4	TRBV4-1	ASSQDSRPGNEKLF
TRBJ2-5	TRBV7-2	ASSLGGRGEETQY
TRBJ2-7	TRBV7-8	ASSLDRYAAEQY
TRBJ2-3	TRBV6-5	ASSQADTQY
TRBJ2-7	TRBV20-1	SASGQGVYEQY
TRBJ2-3	TRBV6-2/TRBV6-3	ASSFSGTSTDTQY
TRBJ1-1	TRBV30	AWSAGGEGNTEAF
TRBJ1-1	TRBV19	ASSPQGARMEAF
TRBJ2-2	TRBV18	ASSLMGQINTGELF
TRBJ2-2	TRBV9	ASSVVWEGTGELF
TRBJ1-5	TRBV24-1	ATPPNQPQH
TRBJ2-3	TRBV7-2	ASSLKGGGASTDTQY
TRBJ1-2	TRBV18	ASSPRTEGYT
TRBJ1-5	TRBV5-1	ASSLGQGGSNQPQH
TRBJ2-5	TRBV19	ASSISSGGIQETQY
TRBJ1-1	TRBV21-1	ASTDRKNMNTEAF
TRBJ2-3	TRBV9	ASSVVSTDTQY
TRBJ1-1	TRBV4-1	ASSQDGTDFLNTEAF
TRBJ1-5	TRBV2	ASSEQGGYQPQH
TRBJ2-1	TRBV2	ASKQDRGNEQF
TRBJ1-2	TRBV29-1	SAGDSYGYT
TRBJ1-1	TRBV2	ASMGGGTEAF
TRBJ1-2	TRBV5-4	ASSLVANNYGYT
TRBJ2-1	TRBV5-1	ASTLRQGTGNEQF
TRBJ1-5	TRBV18	ASSLDRVILSNQPQH
TRBJ1-1	TRBV6-1	ASSAGQGGTRVSEAF